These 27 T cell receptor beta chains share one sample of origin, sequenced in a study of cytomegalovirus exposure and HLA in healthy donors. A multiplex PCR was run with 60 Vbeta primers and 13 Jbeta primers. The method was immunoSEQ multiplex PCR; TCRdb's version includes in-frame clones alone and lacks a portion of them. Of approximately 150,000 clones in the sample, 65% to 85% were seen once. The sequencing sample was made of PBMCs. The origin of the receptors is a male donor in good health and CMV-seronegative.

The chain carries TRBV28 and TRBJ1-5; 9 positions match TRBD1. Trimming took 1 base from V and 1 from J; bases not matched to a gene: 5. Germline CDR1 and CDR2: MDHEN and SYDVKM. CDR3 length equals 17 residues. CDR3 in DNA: TGTGCCAGCAGTTTATCAATAGGACAGGGGAGCAATCAGCCCCAGCATTTT. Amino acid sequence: CASSLSIGQGSNQPQHF.

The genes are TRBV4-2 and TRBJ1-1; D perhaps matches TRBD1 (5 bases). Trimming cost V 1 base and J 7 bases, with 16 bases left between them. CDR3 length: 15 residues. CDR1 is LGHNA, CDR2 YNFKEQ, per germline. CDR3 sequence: CASSQATPDSFEAFF. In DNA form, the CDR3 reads TGTGCCAGCAGCCAAGCAACACCCGACAGTTTTGAAGCTTTCTTT.

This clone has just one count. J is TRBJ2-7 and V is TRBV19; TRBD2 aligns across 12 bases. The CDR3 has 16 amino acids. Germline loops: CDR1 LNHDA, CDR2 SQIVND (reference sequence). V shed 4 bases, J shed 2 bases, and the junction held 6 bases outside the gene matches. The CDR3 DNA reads TGTGCCAGTAGTACGCAAAGGACTAGCGGGACCTACGAGCAGTACTTC. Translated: CASSTQRTSGTYEQYF.

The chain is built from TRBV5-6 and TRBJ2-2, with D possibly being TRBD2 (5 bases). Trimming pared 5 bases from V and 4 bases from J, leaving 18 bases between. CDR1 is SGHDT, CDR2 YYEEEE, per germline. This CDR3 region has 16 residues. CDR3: CASSQQLQGSTGELFF. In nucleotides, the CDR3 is TGTGCCAGCAGTCAACAGCTCCAAGGGAGCACCGGGGAGCTGTTTTTT.

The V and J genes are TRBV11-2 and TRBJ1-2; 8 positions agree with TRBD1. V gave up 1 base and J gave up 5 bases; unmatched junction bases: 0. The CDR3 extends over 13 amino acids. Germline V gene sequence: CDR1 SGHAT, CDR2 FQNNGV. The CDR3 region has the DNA TGTGCCAGCAGCTTAGGGACAGGGTATGGCTACACCTTC. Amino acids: CASSLGTGYGYTF.

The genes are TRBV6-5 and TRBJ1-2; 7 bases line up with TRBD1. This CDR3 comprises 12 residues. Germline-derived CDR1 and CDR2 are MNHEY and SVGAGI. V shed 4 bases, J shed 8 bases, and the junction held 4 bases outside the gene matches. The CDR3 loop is CASSSQGIGYTF. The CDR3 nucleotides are TGTGCCAGCAGTTCACAGGGGATCGGCTACACCTTC.

DNA for the CDR3: TGTGCCTGCCGGGACAGGGACAACATTCAGTACTTC. Its protein product is CACRDRDNIQYF. The chain carries TRBV25-1 and TRBJ2-4, with TRBD1 matching over 9 bases. The ends lost 11 bases at V and 7 bases at J; junction bases unmatched: 6. There are 12 residues in the CDR3. Germline V gene data show CDR1 as MGHDK and CDR2 as SYGVNS.

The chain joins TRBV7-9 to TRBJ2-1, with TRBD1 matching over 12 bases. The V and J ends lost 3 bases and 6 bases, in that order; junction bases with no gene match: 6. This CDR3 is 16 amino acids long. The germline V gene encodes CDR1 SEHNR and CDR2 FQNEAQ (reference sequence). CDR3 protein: CASSFTGTGGPNEQFF. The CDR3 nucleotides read TGTGCCAGCAGCTTTACCGGGACAGGGGGCCCCAATGAGCAGTTCTTC.

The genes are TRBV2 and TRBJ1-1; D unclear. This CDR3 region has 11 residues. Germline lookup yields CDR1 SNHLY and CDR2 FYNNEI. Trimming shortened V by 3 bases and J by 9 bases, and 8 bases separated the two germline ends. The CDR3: CASSDLEQAFF. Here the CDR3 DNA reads TGTGCCAGCAGTGACCTTGAGCAAGCTTTCTTT.

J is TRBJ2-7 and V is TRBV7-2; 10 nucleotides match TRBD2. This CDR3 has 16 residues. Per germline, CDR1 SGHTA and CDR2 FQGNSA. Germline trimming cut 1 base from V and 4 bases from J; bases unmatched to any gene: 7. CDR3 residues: CASSLVLDSGGYEQYF. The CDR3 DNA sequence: TGTGCCAGCAGCTTAGTACTCGATAGCGGGGGGTACGAGCAGTACTTC.

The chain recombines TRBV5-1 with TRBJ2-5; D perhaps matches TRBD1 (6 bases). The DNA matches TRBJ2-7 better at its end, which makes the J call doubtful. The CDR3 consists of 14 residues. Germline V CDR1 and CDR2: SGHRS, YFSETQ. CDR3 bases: TGCGCCAGCAGCTTGAGCAGGGGTACGTACGAGCAGTACTTC. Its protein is CASSLSRGTYEQYF.

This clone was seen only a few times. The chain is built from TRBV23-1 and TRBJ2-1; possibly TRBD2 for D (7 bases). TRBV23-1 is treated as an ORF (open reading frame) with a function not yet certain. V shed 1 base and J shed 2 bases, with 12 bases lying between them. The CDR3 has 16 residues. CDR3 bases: TGCGCCAGCAGTCAATTAAGGGGGGGCCCCTACAATGAGCAGTTCTTC. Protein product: CASSQLRGGPYNEQFF.

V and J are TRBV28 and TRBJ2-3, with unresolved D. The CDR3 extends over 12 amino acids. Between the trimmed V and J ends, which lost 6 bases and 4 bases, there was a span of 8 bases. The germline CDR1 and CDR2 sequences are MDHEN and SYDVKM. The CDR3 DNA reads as TGTGCCAGCAGCCAGTTTCCAGATACGCAGTATTTT. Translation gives CASSQFPDTQYF.

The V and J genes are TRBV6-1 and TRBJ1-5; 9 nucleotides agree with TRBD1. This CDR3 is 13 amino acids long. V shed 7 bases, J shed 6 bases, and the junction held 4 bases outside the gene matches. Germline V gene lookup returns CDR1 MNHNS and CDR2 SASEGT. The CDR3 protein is CASITGGGQPQHF. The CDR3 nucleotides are TGTGCCAGCATTACAGGGGGCGGTCAGCCCCAGCATTTT.

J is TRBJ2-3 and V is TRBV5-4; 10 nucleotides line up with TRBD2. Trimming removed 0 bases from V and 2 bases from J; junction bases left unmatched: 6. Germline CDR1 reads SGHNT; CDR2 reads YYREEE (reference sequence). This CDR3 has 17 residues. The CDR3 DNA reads TGTGCCAGCAGCTTGGCCGGTAGCGGGGGGTTCACAGATACGCAGTATTTT. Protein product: CASSLAGSGGFTDTQYF.

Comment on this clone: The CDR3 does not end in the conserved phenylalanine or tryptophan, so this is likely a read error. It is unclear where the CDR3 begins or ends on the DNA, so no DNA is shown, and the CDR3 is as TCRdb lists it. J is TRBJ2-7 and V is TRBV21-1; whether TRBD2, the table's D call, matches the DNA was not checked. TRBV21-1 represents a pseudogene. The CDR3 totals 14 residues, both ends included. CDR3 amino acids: CASSAAKGGLALSL.

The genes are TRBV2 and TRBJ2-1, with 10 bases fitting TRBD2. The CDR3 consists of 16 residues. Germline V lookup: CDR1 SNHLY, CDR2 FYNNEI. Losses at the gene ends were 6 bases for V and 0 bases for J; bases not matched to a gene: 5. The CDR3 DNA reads TGTGCCAGCAGGCGGACTAGCGGCAGCTCCTACAATGAGCAGTTCTTC. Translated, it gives CASRRTSGSSYNEQFF.

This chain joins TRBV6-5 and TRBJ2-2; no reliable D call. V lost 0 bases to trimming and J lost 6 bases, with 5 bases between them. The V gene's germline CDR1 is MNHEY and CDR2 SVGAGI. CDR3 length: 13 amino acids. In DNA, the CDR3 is TGTGCCAGCAGTTACTCGTCAGCCGGGGAGCTGTTTTTT. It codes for CASSYSSAGELFF.

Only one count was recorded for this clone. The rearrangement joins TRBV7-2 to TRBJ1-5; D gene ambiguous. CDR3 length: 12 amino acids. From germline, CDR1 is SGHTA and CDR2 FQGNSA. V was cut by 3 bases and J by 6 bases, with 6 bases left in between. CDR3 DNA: TGTGCCAGCAGCTTTATTCGTCAGCCCCAGCATTTT. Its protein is CASSFIRQPQHF.

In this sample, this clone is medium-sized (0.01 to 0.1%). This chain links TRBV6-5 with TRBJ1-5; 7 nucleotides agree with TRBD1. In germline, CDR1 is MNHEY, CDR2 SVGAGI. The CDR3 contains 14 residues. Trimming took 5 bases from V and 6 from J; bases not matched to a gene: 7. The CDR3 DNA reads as TGTGCCAGCAGTGCCGGGACAGAGGGTCAGCCCCAGCATTTT. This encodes CASSAGTEGQPQHF.

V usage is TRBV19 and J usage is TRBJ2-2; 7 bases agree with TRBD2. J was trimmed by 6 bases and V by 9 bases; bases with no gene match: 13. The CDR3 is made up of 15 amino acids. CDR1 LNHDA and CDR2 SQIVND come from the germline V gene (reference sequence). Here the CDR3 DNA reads TGTGCCAGCCATGGGACGGGGGGACTGCCCGGGGAGCTGTTTTTT. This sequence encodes CASHGTGGLPGELFF.

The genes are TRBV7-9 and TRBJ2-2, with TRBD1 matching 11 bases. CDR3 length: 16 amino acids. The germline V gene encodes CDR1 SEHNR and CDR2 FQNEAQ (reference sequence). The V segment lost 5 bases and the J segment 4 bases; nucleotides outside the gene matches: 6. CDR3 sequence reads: CASSVGTGGFTGELFF. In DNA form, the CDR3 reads TGTGCCAGCAGCGTCGGGACAGGGGGATTCACCGGGGAGCTGTTTTTT.

In DNA, the CDR3 is TGTGCCAGCAGTACCGGGGACTATGGCTACACCTTC. Translating it yields CASSTGDYGYTF. V gene TRBV6-6 combines with J gene TRBJ1-2; no reliable D call. CDR1 and CDR2 (germline): MNHNY, SVGAGI (reference sequence). The CDR3 spans 12 residues. V dropped 5 bases and J dropped 3 bases, with 7 bases sitting between them.

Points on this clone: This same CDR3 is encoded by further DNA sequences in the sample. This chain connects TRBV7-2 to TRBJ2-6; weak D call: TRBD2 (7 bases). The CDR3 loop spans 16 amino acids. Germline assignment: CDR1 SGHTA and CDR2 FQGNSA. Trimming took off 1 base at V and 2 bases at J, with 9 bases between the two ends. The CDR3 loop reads CASSLGGGTGANVLTF. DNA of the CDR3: TGTGCCAGCAGCTTAGGGGGGGGCACTGGGGCCAACGTCCTGACTTTC.

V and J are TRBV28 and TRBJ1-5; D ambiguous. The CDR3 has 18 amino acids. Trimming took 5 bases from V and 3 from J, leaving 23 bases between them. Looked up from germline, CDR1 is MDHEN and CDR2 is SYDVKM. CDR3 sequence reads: CASSPLGLLGIANQPQHF. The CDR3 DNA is TGTGCCAGCAGTCCCCTAGGACTTTTAGGGATCGCCAATCAGCCCCAGCATTTT.

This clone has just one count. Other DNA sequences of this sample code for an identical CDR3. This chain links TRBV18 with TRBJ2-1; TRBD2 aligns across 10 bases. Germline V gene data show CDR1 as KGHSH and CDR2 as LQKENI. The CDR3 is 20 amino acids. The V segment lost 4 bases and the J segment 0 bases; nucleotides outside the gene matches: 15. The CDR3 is CASSLTGGSGRSPSYNEQFF. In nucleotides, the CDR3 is TGTGCCAGCTCACTGACCGGCGGTAGCGGGAGGTCCCCCTCCTACAATGAGCAGTTCTTC. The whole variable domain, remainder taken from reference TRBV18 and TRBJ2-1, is NAGVMQNPRHLVRRRGQEARLRCSPMKGHSHVYWYRQLPEEGLKFMVYLQKENIIDESGMPKERFSAEFPKEGPSILRIQQVVRGDSAAYFCASSLTGGSGRSPSYNEQFFGPGTRLTVL.

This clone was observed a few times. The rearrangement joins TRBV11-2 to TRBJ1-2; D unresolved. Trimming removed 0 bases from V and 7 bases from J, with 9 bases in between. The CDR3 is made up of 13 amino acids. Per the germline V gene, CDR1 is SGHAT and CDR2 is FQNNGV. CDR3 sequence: CASSLDRGSGYTF. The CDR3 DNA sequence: TGTGCCAGCAGCTTAGATCGAGGCAGTGGCTACACCTTC.